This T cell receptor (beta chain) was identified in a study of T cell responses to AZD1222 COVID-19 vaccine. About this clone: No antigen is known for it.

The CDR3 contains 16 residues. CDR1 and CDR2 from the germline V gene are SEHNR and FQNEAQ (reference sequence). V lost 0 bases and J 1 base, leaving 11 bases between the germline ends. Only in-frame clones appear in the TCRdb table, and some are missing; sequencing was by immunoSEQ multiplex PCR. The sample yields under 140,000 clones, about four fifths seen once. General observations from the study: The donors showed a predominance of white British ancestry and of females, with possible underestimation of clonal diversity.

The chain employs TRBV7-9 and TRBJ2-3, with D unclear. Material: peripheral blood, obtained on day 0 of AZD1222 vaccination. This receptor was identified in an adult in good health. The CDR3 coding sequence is TGTGCCAGCAGCTTAGCGCTTGGCGGAGGCACAGATACGCAGTATTTT. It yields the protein CASSLALGGGTDTQYF. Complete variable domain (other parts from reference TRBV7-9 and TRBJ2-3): DTGVSQNPRHKITKRGQNVTFRCDPISEHNRLYWYRQTLGQGPEFLTYFQNEAQLEKSRLLSDRFSAERPKGSFSTLEIQRTEQGDSAMYLCASSLALGGGTDTQYFGPGTRLTVL.